This is a list of T cell receptor beta chains from one sample in a study of TIL therapy for anti-PD-1-resistant metastatic lung cancer. Method: immunoSEQ multiplex PCR; TCRdb's copy keeps in-frame clones and lacks some. The repertoire holds some 57,000 clones, with around nine tenths as singletons. The sequencing used blood, collected at baseline. The receptors shown here come from a person aged 25 to 79 with non-small cell lung cancer. The CDR3 runs from the conserved cysteine through the conserved F or W. A D gene is named only where the DNA matches it firmly. Size is omitted from some rows. Given values are once, few, many or a class for expanded clones.

clone size	V gene	D gene	J gene	CDR3 protein	CDR3 DNA
.	TRBV2	TRBD1	TRBJ2-7	CASSAGTGIYEQYF	TGTGCCAGCAGTGCCGGGACAGGAATCTACGAGCAGTACTTC
.	TRBV6-5	.	TRBJ2-7	CASKIAESFAEQYF	TGTGCCAGCAAGATAGCGGAAAGCTTTGCTGAGCAGTACTTC
.	TRBV30	.	TRBJ1-2	CAWSRPGLWGYTF	TGTGCCTGGAGCCGCCCGGGTCTTTGGGGCTACACCTTC
.	TRBV5-1	.	TRBJ1-5	CASSISGAGTQPQHF	TGCGCCAGCAGCATCTCCGGGGCTGGAACTCAGCCCCAGCATTTT
once	TRBV27	TRBD2	TRBJ2-3	CASSLLRAWTSGGADTQYF	TGTGCCAGCAGTTTATTACGGGCCTGGACTAGCGGGGGGGCAGATACGCAGTATTTT
.	TRBV3-1/TRBV3-2	.	TRBJ1-5	CASSQEGGSGPQHF	TGTGCCAGCAGCCAAGAGGGGGGCTCGGGCCCCCAGCATTTT
.	TRBV5-6	.	TRBJ1-3	CASSLWLMTAGNTIYF	TGTGCCAGCAGCTTGTGGCTCATGACAGCTGGAAACACCATATATTTT
.	TRBV5-6	TRBD2	TRBJ2-1	CASSWGGEGSEQFF	TGTGCCAGCAGCTGGGGGGGGGAGGGCAGTGAGCAGTTCTTC
.	TRBV24-1	TRBD1	TRBJ2-3	CATSDVTGTVNADTQYF	TGTGCCACCAGTGATGTCACCGGGACAGTTAACGCGGATACGCAGTATTTT
.	TRBV6-6	.	TRBJ2-3	CASSQTDTQYF	TGTGCCAGCAGCCAAACAGATACGCAGTATTTT
.	TRBV6-5	TRBD2	TRBJ2-7	CASSRTSGYYEQYF	TGTGCCAGCAGTCGGACTAGCGGATACTACGAGCAGTACTTC
.	TRBV13	TRBD2	TRBJ2-1	CASSLEGLVNNYEQFF	TGTGCCAGCAGCTTAGAGGGACTAGTCAATAACTATGAGCAGTTCTTC
.	TRBV2	TRBD2	TRBJ2-3	CASSEGLAGGKDTQYF	TGTGCCAGCAGTGAAGGACTAGCGGGAGGAAAAGATACGCAGTATTTT